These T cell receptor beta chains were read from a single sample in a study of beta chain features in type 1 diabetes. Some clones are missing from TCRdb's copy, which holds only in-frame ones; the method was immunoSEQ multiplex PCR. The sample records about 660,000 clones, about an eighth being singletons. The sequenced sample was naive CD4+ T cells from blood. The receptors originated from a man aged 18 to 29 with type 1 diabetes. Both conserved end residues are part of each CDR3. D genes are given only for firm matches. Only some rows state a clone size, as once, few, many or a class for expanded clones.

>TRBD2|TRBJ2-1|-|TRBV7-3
CASSPASGGYNEQFF
TGTGCCAGCAGCCCCGCTAGCGGGGGATACAATGAGCAGTTCTTC
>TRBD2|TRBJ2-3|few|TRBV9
CASSAGTSGEDTQYF
TGTGCCAGCAGCGCGGGGACTAGCGGGGAAGATACGCAGTATTTT
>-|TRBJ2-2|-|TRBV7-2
CAIQRGGGELFF
TGTGCCATCCAACGTGGGGGCGGGGAGCTGTTTTTT
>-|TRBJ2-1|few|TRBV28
CASSLRVKDKFF
TGTGCCAGCAGTTTACGGGTTAAAGATAAGTTCTTC
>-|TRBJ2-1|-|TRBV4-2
CASSQETSPYNEQFF
TGTGCCAGCAGCCAAGAAACTAGCCCCTACAATGAGCAGTTCTTC
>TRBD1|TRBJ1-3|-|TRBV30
CAWSGPGQRNTIYF
TGTGCCTGGAGTGGCCCGGGACAGAGAAACACCATATATTTT
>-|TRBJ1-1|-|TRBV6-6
CASRLRGSNTEAFF
TGTGCCAGCAGACTCCGCGGATCGAACACTGAAGCTTTCTTT
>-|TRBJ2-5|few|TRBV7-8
CASSSEQGSETQYF
TGTGCCAGCAGCTCTGAGCAGGGCTCAGAGACCCAGTACTTC
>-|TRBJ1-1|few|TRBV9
CASSVGWGTEAFF
TGTGCCAGCAGCGTAGGCTGGGGCACTGAAGCTTTCTTT
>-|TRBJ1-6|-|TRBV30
CARTQGPYNSPLHF
TGTGCCAGGACCCAGGGGCCCTATAATTCACCCCTCCACTTT
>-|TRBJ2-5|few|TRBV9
CATRPPGETQYF
TGTGCCACCAGACCCCCCGGGGAGACCCAGTACTTC
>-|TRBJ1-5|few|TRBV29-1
CSVGIGNQPQHF
TGCAGCGTTGGGATTGGCAATCAGCCCCAGCATTTT
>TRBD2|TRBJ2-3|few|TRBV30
CAWTGFGRKDTQYF
TGTGCCTGGACTGGGTTCGGGAGGAAGGATACGCAGTATTTT
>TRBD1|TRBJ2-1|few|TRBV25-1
CASSELGQGSNEQFF
TGTGCCAGCAGTGAATTGGGACAGGGTTCCAATGAGCAGTTCTTC
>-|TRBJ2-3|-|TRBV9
CASSGGGGAADTQYF
TGTGCCAGCAGCGGAGGGGGAGGAGCGGCAGATACGCAGTATTTT
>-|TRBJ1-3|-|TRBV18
CASSLQEGDTIYF
TGTGCCAGCTCACTACAGGAGGGCGACACCATATATTTT
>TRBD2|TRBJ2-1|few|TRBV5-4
CASSPFRTSEIVAYNEQFF
TGTGCCAGCAGCCCCTTCCGGACTAGCGAGATAGTAGCCTACAATGAGCAGTTCTTC
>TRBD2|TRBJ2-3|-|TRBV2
CASRPGLAGFTDTQYF
TGTGCCAGCAGACCGGGACTAGCGGGCTTCACAGATACGCAGTATTTT
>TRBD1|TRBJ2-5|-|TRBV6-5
CASSYSYRTGEETQYF
TGTGCCAGCAGTTACTCGTATCGGACAGGGGAAGAGACCCAGTACTTC
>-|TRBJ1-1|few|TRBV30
CAWTPGPNTEAFF
TGTGCCTGGACCCCGGGGCCGAACACTGAAGCTTTCTTT
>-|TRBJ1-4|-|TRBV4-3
CASSQGGPRDEKLFF
TGCGCCAGCAGCCAAGGAGGTCCGCGGGATGAAAAACTGTTTTTT
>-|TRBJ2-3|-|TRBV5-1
CASSLQDTADTQYF
TGCGCCAGCAGCTTGCAGGATACAGCAGATACGCAGTATTTT
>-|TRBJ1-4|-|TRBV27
CASSSLGKSNEKLFF
TGTGCCAGCAGTTCCCTAGGGAAATCGAATGAAAAACTGTTTTTT
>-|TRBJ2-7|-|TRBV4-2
CASSQSTRDRSYEQYF
TGTGCCAGCAGCCAAAGTACCCGGGACCGCTCCTACGAGCAGTACTTC
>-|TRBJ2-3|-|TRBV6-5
CASSSVGDTQYF
TGTGCCAGCAGCTCAGTGGGAGATACGCAGTATTTT
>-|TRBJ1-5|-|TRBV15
CATSRGLGASNQPQHF
TGTGCCACCAGCAGAGGTCTCGGGGCTAGCAATCAGCCCCAGCATTTT
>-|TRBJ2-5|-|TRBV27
CASSSQIEETQYF
TGTGCCAGCAGTTCGCAGATCGAGGAGACCCAGTACTTC